In this sample, the clone carrying this T cell receptor (beta chain) turned up a few times. Antigen specificity is unknown. V was trimmed by 0 bases and J by 5 bases, leaving 10 bases between them. The germline V gene encodes CDR1 SGDLS and CDR2 YYNGEE. This CDR3 comprises 14 residues. Regarding time point: patch test 1, 2 weeks after DPC sensitization. Regarding treatment: therapeutic diphenylcyclopropenone sensitization with weekly scalp DPC. One entry per CDR3 protein results from TCRdb running MiXCR on the RACE reads. The sample yields approximately 71,000 distinct CDR3 sequences, roughly 9.2% seen once. The data were obtained in a study of human T cells and chemical hapten exposure. Study-level results: The study found expanded TCRs formed significantly more large CDR3 similarity clusters than controls.

Source: whole blood, taken in connection with sensitization to the hapten diphenylcyclopropenone (DPC). The sequence was obtained from a woman aged 40 to 50 with alopecia areata. Some clones in this sample may be carry-over from other donors' samples. The chain is built from TRBV9 and TRBJ2-3; D gene ambiguous. CDR3 nucleotides: TGTGCCAGCAGCGTAGGCACCCCCGAAGATACGCAGTATTTT. It encodes CASSVGTPEDTQYF.